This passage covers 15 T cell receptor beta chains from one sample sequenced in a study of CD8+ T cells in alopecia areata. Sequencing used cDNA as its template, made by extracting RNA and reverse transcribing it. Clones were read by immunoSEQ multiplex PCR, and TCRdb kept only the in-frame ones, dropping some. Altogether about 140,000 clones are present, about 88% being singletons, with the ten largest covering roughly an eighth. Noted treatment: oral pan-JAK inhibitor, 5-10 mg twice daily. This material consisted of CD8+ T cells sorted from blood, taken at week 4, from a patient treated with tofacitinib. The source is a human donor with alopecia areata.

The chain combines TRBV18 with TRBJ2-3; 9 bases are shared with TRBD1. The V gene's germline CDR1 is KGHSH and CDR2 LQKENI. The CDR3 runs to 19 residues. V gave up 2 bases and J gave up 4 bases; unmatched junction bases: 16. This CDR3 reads CASSPRTGDNEEDSDTQYF. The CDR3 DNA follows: TGTGCCAGCTCACCAAGGACAGGGGATAACGAAGAAGATTCAGATACGCAGTATTTT.

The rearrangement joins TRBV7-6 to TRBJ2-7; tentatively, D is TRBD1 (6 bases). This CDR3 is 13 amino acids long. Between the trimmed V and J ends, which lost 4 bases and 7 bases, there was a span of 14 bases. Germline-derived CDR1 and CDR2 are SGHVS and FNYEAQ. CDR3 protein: CASSSATDREQYF. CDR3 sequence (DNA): TGTGCCAGCAGCTCCGCCACAGACAGGGAGCAGTACTTC.

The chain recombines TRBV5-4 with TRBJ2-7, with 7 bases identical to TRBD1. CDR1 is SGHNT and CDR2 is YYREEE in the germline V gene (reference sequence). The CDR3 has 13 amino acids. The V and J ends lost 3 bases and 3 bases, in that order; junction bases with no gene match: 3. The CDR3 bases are TGTGCCAGCAGCTCCGGGACAGTCTACGAGCAGTACTTC. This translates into CASSSGTVYEQYF.

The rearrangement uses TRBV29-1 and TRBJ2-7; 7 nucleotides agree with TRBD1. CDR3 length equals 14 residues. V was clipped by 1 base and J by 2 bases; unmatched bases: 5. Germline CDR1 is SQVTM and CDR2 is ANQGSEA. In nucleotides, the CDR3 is TGCAGCGTTGAAGTGGGACAGCAGACCTACGAGCAGTACTTC. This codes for CSVEVGQQTYEQYF.

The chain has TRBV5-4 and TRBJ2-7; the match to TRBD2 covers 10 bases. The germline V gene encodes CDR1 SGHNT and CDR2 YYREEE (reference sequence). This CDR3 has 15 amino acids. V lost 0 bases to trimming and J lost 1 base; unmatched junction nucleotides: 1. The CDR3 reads CASSLASGGSYEQYF. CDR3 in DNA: TGTGCCAGCAGCTTGGCTAGCGGGGGATCCTACGAGCAGTACTTC.

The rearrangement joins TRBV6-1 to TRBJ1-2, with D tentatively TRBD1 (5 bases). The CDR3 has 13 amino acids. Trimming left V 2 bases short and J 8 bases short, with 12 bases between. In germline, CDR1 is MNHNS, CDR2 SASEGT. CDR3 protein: CASSEMGGEGYTF. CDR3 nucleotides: TGTGCCAGCAGTGAAATGGGGGGAGAGGGCTACACCTTC.

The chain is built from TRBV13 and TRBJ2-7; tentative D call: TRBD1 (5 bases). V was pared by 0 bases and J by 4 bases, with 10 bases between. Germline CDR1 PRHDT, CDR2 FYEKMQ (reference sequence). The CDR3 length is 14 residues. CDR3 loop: CASSLGAGLYEQYF. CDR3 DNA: TGTGCCAGCAGCTTAGGGGCAGGGCTATACGAGCAGTACTTC.

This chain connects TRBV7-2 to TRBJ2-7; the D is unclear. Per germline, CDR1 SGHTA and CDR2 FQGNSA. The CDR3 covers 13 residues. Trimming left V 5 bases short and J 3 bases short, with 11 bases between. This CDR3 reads CASSRPPGYEQYF. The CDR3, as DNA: TGTGCCAGCAGCCGGCCCCCGGGCTACGAGCAGTACTTC.

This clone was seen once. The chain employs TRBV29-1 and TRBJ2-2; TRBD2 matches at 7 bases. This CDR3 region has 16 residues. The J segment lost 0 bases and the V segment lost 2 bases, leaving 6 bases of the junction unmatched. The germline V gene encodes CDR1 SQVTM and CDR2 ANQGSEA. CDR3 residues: CSVERAGAANTGELFF. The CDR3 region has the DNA TGCAGCGTTGAACGTGCGGGAGCAGCGAACACCGGGGAGCTGTTTTTT.

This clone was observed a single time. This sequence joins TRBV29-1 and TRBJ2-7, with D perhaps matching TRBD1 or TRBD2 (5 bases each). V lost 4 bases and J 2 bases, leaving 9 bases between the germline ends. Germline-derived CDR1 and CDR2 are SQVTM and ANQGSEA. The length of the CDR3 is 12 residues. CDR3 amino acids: CSVGDGTYEQYF. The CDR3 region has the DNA TGCAGCGTTGGGGACGGGACCTACGAGCAGTACTTC.

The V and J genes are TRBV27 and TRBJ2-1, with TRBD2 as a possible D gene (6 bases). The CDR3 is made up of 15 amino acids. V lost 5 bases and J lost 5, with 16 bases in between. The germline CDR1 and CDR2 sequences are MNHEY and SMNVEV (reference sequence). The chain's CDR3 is CASSPGVSQNNEQFF. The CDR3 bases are TGTGCCAGCAGTCCGGGGGTGTCCCAGAACAATGAGCAGTTCTTC.

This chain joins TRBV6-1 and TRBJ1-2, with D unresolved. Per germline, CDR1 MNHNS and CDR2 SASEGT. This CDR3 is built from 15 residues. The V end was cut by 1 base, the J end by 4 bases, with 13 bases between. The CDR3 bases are TGTGCCAGCAGTGAAGGGCGAGTCGTAGGCTATGGCTACACCTTC. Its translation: CASSEGRVVGYGYTF.

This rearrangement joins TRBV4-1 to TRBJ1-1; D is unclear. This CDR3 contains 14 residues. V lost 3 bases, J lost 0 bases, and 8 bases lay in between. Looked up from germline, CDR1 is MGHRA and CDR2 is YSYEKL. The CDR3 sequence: CASSQLQLNTEAFF. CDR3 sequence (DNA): TGCGCCAGCAGCCAGTTACAGCTGAACACTGAAGCTTTCTTT.

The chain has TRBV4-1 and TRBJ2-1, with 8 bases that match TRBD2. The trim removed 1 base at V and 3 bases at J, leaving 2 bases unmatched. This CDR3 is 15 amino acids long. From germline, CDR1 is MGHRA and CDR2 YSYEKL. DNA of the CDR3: TGCGCCAGCAGCCAAGGGACTAGCAGCTACAATGAGCAGTTCTTC. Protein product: CASSQGTSSYNEQFF.

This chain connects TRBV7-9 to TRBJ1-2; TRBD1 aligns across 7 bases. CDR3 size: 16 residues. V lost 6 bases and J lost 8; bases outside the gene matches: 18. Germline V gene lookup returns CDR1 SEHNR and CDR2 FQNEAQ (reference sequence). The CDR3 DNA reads TGTGCCAGCAGTAGACCGGGACAGACTCTCTATGAGGGCTACACCTTC. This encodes CASSRPGQTLYEGYTF.